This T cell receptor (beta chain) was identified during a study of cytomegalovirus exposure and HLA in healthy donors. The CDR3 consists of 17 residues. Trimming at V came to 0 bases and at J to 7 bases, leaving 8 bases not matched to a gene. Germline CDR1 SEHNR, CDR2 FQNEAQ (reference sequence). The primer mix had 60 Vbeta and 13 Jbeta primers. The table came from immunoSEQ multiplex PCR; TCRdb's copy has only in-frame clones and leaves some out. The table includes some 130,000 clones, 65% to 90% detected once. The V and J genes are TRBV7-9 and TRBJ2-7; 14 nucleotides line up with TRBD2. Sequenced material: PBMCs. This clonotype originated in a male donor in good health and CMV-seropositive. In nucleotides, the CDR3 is TGTGCCAGCAGCTTAGCCGGGACTAGCGGGGGAAGGGGGGAGCAGTACTTC. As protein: CASSLAGTSGGRGEQYF.